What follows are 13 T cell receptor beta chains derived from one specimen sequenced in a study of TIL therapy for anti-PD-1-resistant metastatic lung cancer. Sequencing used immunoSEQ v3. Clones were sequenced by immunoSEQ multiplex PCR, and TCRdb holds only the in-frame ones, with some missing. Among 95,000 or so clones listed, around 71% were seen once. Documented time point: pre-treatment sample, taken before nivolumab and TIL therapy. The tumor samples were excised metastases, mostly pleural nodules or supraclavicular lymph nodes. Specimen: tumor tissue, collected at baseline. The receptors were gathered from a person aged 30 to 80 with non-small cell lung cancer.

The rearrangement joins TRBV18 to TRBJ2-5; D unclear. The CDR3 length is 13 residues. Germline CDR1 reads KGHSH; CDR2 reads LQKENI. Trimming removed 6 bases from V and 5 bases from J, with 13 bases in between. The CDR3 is CASSPTRVETQYF. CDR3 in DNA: TGTGCCAGCTCCCCAACACGAGTCGAGACCCAGTACTTC.

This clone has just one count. As DNA, the CDR3 is TGCAGCGTTGGGCAGGGAGCAGAGACCCAGTACTTC. This translates into CSVGQGAETQYF. The chain has TRBV29-1 and TRBJ2-5, with D perhaps TRBD1 or TRBD2 (5 bases each). The CDR3 is 12 residues long. Trimming cost V 4 bases and J 4 bases, with 10 bases left between them. Germline V gene data show CDR1 as SQVTM and CDR2 as ANQGSEA.

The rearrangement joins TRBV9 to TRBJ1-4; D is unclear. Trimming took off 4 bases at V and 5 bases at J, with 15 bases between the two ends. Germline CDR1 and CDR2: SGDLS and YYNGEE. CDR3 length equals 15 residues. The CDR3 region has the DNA TGTGCCAGCAGCTTAGGGTGGCGCGGGAATGAAAAACTGTTTTTT. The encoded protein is CASSLGWRGNEKLFF.

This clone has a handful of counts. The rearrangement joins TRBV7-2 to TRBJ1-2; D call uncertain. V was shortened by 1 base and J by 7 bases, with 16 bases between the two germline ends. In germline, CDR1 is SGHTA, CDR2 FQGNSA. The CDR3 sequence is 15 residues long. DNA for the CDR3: TGTGCCAGCAGCTTAGGTTCCGAGGCGGTTACTGGCTACACCTTC. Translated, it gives CASSLGSEAVTGYTF.

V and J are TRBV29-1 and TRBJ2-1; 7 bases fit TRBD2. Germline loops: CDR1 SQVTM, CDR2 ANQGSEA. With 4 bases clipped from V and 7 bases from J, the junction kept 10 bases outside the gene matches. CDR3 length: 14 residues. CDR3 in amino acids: CSVGLVGGTNEQFF. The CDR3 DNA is TGCAGCGTTGGGCTTGTGGGAGGGACGAATGAGCAGTTCTTC.

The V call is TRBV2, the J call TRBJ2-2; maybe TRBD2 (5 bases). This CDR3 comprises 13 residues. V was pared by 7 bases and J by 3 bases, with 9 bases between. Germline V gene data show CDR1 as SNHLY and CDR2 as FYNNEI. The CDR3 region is CASTKDYTGELFF. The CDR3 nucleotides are TGTGCCAGCACCAAGGACTACACCGGGGAGCTGTTTTTT.

CDR3 coding DNA: TGTGCCAGCAGTTTAGGACTCGGCTATGGCTACACCTTC. It codes for CASSLGLGYGYTF. The chain couples TRBV12-3 or TRBV12-4 to TRBJ1-2; D is undetermined. The CDR3 sequence is 13 residues long. V was pared by 1 base and J by 4 bases, with 7 bases between.

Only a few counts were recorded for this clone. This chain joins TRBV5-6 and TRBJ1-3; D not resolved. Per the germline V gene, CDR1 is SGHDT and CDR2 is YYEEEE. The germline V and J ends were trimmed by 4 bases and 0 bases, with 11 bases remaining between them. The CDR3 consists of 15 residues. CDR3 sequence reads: CASSIGLYSGNTIYF. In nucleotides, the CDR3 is TGTGCCAGCAGCATTGGACTGTACTCTGGAAACACCATATATTTT.

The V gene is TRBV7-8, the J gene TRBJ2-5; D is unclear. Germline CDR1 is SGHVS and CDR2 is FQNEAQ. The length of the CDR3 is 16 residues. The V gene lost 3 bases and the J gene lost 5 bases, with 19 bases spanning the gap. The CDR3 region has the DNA TGTGCCAGCAGCTTCCGTTCGTCCTCAGCTGGGGAGACCCAGTACTTC. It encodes CASSFRSSSAGETQYF.

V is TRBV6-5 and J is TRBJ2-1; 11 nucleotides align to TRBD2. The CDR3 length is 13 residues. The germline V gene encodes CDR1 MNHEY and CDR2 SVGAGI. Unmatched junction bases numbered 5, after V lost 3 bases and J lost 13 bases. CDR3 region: CASSYASGRPQFF. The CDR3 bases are TGTGCCAGCAGTTATGCTAGCGGGAGGCCTCAGTTCTTC.

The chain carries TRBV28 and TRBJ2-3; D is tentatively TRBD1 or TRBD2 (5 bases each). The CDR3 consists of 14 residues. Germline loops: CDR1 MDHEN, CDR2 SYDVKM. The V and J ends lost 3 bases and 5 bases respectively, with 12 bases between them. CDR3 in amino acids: CASSFPSRGDTQYF. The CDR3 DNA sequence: TGTGCCAGCAGTTTCCCCTCGAGGGGAGATACGCAGTATTTT.

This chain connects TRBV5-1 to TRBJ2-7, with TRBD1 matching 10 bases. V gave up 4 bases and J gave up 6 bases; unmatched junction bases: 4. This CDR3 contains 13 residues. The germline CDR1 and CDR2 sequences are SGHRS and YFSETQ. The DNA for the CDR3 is TGCGCCAGCAGCCCCGGACAGGGGGGCGAGCAGTACTTC. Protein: CASSPGQGGEQYF.

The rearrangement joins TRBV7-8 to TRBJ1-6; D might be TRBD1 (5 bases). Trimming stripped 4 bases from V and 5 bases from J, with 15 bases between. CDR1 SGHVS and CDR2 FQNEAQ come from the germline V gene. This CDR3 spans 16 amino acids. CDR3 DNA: TGTGCCAGCAGCTCGAGGACGGGACTTGATAATTCACCCCTCCACTTT. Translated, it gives CASSSRTGLDNSPLHF.